This entry lists 22 T cell receptor beta chains sequenced from one sample in a study of blood T cell repertoires in COVID-19. Clones were sequenced by immunoSEQ multiplex PCR, and TCRdb holds only the in-frame ones, with some missing. The profile shows around 140,000 clones, around 89% of them singletons. Sequencing was performed on peripheral blood. The receptor source for this set is a man aged 45 to 65 with acute or convalescent COVID-19.

V usage is TRBV7-9 and J usage is TRBJ1-3; perhaps TRBD1 as D (6 bases). Looked up from germline, CDR1 is SEHNR and CDR2 is FQNEAQ (reference sequence). The CDR3 has 13 residues. V lost 5 bases and J lost 4, with 9 bases in between. CDR3 coding DNA: TGTGCCAGCAGCCTAGGACAGGGAAACACCATATATTTT. Amino acids: CASSLGQGNTIYF. Full variable domain (rest looked up from reference TRBV7-9 and TRBJ1-3): DTGVSQNPRHKITKRGQNVTFRCDPISEHNRLYWYRQTLGQGPEFLTYFQNEAQLEKSRLLSDRFSAERPKGSFSTLEIQRTEQGDSAMYLCASSLGQGNTIYFGEGSWLTVV.

The genes are TRBV5-1 and TRBJ2-7; D might be TRBD1 (5 bases). The CDR3 runs 16 residues. The germline CDR1 and CDR2 sequences are SGHRS and YFSETQ. The germline V and J ends were trimmed by 0 bases and 6 bases, with 19 bases remaining between them. This CDR3 reads CASSLGQGVISGEQYF. CDR3 DNA sequence: TGCGCCAGCAGCTTGGGGCAGGGCGTTATCTCGGGCGAGCAGTACTTC.

This chain links TRBV6-5 with TRBJ2-1; TRBD2 matches 7 bases. Germline lookup yields CDR1 MNHEY and CDR2 SVGAGI. Germline trimming cut 5 bases from V and 3 bases from J; bases unmatched to any gene: 4. The CDR3 runs to 14 residues. CDR3 coding DNA: TGTGCCAGCAGTCGGACTAGTGGCTACAATGAGCAGTTCTTC. Its translation: CASSRTSGYNEQFF.

The chain joins TRBV6-5 to TRBJ1-1, with D perhaps TRBD1 (6 bases). The CDR3 extends over 13 amino acids. Between the trimmed V and J ends, which lost 5 bases and 1 base, there was a span of 8 bases. CDR1 is MNHEY and CDR2 is SVGAGI in the germline V gene. The CDR3 region has the DNA TGTGCCAGCAGTAGACAGGAGAACACTGAAGCTTTCTTT. Its translation is CASSRQENTEAFF.

The chain links TRBV29-1 to TRBJ1-1, with 7 positions matching TRBD1. With 6 bases clipped from V and 2 bases from J, the junction kept 6 bases outside the gene matches. Germline CDR1 reads SQVTM; CDR2 reads ANQGSEA. This CDR3 has 13 amino acids. CDR3 region: CSVKQGTNTEAFF. The CDR3 DNA reads as TGCAGCGTAAAACAGGGGACTAACACTGAAGCTTTCTTT.

This chain joins TRBV5-1 and TRBJ2-1; TRBD2 matches 7 bases. J was trimmed by 3 bases and V by 3 bases; bases with no gene match: 12. The germline V gene has CDR1 SGHRS and CDR2 YFSETQ. CDR3 length: 17 amino acids. CDR3 amino acids: CASSSEIAGRLYNEQFF. Here the CDR3 DNA reads TGCGCCAGCAGCTCCGAAATAGCGGGTCGGCTCTACAATGAGCAGTTCTTC.

The V gene is TRBV5-1, the J gene TRBJ2-3; D is uncertain. The germline CDR1 and CDR2 sequences are SGHRS and YFSETQ. V lost 5 bases to trimming and J lost 4 bases, with 17 bases between them. This CDR3 has 15 residues. The CDR3 DNA reads TGCGCCAGCAGTCAGCTCCCCAGGATAGCAGATACGCAGTATTTT. It codes for CASSQLPRIADTQYF. Together with reference TRBV5-1 and TRBJ2-3, the CDR3 gives the full variable domain: KAGVTQTPRYLIKTRGQQVTLSCSPISGHRSVSWYQQTPGQGLQFLFEYFSETQRNKGNFPGRFSGRQFSNSRSEMNVSTLELGDSALYLCASSQLPRIADTQYFGPGTRLTVL.

The chain carries TRBV18 and TRBJ1-6; D call uncertain. Trimming stripped 3 bases from V and 7 bases from J, with 10 bases between. This CDR3 spans 14 amino acids. Germline-derived CDR1 and CDR2 are KGHSH and LQKENI. CDR3 sequence (DNA): TGTGCCAGCTCACCTTCGGGGTTAAATTCACCCCTCCACTTT. It encodes CASSPSGLNSPLHF.

This chain links TRBV5-1 with TRBJ1-1; the D gene is possibly TRBD1 (5 bases). The CDR3 runs 13 residues. Germline V gene lookup returns CDR1 SGHRS and CDR2 YFSETQ. The V gene lost 4 bases and the J gene lost 6 bases, with 13 bases spanning the gap. The CDR3, as DNA: TGCGCCAGCAGCCGGGGGGAATCCGCTGAAGCTTTCTTT. This translates into CASSRGESAEAFF.

This chain uses TRBV5-1 with TRBJ1-1, with a tentative D call TRBD1 (6 bases). Germline V gene sequence: CDR1 SGHRS, CDR2 YFSETQ. The CDR3 covers 13 residues. The CDR3 nucleotides are TGCGCAAGCTACAGGGAGCCGAACACTGAAGCTTTCTTT. It encodes CASYREPNTEAFF.

The chain uses TRBV28 and TRBJ1-5; TRBD1 matches at 9 bases. The CDR3 is made up of 15 amino acids. The ends lost 6 bases at V and 4 bases at J; junction bases unmatched: 7. Germline CDR1 is MDHEN and CDR2 is SYDVKM. The CDR3 loop is CASSIGQGRNQPQHF. As DNA, the CDR3 is TGTGCCAGCAGCATCGGACAGGGGAGGAATCAGCCCCAGCATTTT.

J is TRBJ2-3 and V is TRBV28; 7 bases match TRBD2. The CDR3 extends over 16 amino acids. Germline CDR1 reads MDHEN; CDR2 reads SYDVKM. With V trimmed by 4 bases and J by 0 bases, 7 bases remained unmatched. DNA of the CDR3: TGTGCCAGCAGTTCTTGGGGGGGTACTAGCACAGATACGCAGTATTTT. It yields the protein CASSSWGGTSTDTQYF.

The rearrangement uses TRBV5-5 and TRBJ1-4; possible D gene TRBD1, 5 bases. From germline, CDR1 is SGHKS and CDR2 YYEKEE (reference sequence). The V and J ends lost 7 bases and 8 bases respectively, with 18 bases between them. This CDR3 is built from 14 residues. CDR3 DNA sequence: TGTGCCAGCGGACCTCGGCAGGGTGCCGAAAAACTGTTTTTT. Translated, it gives CASGPRQGAEKLFF. Using reference TRBV5-5 and TRBJ1-4 for the parts outside the CDR3, the full variable domain is DAGVTQSPTHLIKTRGQQVTLRCSPISGHKSVSWYQQVLGQGPQFIFQYYEKEERGRGNFPDRFSARQFPNYSSELNVNALLLGDSALYLCASGPRQGAEKLFFGSGTQLSVL.

The chain employs TRBV6-5 and TRBJ1-3, with unresolved D. This CDR3 has 13 residues. Germline CDR1 reads MNHEY; CDR2 reads SVGAGI. V was pared by 6 bases and J by 2 bases, with 8 bases between. The CDR3 sequence is CASRNMPGNTIYF. The DNA for the CDR3 is TGTGCCAGCAGAAACATGCCTGGAAACACCATATATTTT.

This sequence joins TRBV24-1 and TRBJ2-1; D perhaps matches TRBD1 (5 bases). V lost 1 base, J lost 6 bases, and 12 bases lay in between. The CDR3 is 15 amino acids. Per germline, CDR1 KGHDR and CDR2 SFDVKD. CDR3 DNA: TGTGCCACCAGTGATTTCAGGGCCACGGGCAATGAGCAGTTCTTC. Translated, it gives CATSDFRATGNEQFF.

The rearrangement links TRBV2 to TRBJ2-5; 7 bases map to TRBD1. V was clipped by 8 bases and J by 5 bases; unmatched bases: 14. Germline-derived CDR1 and CDR2 are SNHLY and FYNNEI. The CDR3 has 15 amino acids. The CDR3 region has the DNA TGTGCCAGCTTCAGACAGGGATACAGAGGGGAGACCCAGTACTTC. It specifies CASFRQGYRGETQYF.

The chain recombines TRBV28 with TRBJ2-1; a weak D match, TRBD2 (6 bases). The ends were cut back, 6 bases at V and 0 bases at J, with 15 bases in the middle. In germline, CDR1 is MDHEN, CDR2 SYDVKM. The CDR3 runs 16 residues. The CDR3 protein is CASSSRDGSSYNEQFF. Here the CDR3 DNA reads TGTGCCAGCAGCTCTAGGGACGGGAGCTCCTACAATGAGCAGTTCTTC.

The chain recombines TRBV5-1 with TRBJ2-7, with D hard to call. This CDR3 has 13 amino acids. V was trimmed by 2 bases and J by 3 bases, leaving 9 bases between them. Germline V gives CDR1 SGHRS, CDR2 YFSETQ. The CDR3 region is CASSFLTDYEQYF. CDR3 DNA: TGCGCCAGCAGCTTTTTGACTGACTACGAGCAGTACTTC.

The chain combines TRBV2 with TRBJ1-1, with D hard to call. Per the germline V gene, CDR1 is SNHLY and CDR2 is FYNNEI. This CDR3 has 13 amino acids. V shed 4 bases and J shed 5 bases, with 11 bases lying between them. CDR3 nucleotides: TGTGCCAGCAGTGGGGCAGAAGTAACTGAAGCTTTCTTT. This encodes CASSGAEVTEAFF.

This chain links TRBV2 with TRBJ2-3; perhaps TRBD2 as D (6 bases). Germline V lookup: CDR1 SNHLY, CDR2 FYNNEI. The CDR3 loop spans 16 amino acids. V lost 7 bases and J lost 1, with 18 bases in between. CDR3 protein: CASIVQLGGGTDTQYF. In nucleotides, the CDR3 is TGTGCCAGCATAGTACAATTAGGCGGGGGCACAGATACGCAGTATTTT.

The genes are TRBV28 and TRBJ1-4, with 8 bases matching TRBD1. CDR3 length equals 12 residues. CDR1 and CDR2 from the germline V gene are MDHEN and SYDVKM. The junction had 13 bases not matched to a gene; V was cut back by 10 bases and J by 15 bases. In nucleotides, the CDR3 is TGTGCCATCAGCGGCCGGTGGGACAGGATGTTTTTT. Its translation: CAISGRWDRMFF.

The chain recombines TRBV5-1 with TRBJ2-7; D call uncertain. The germline V gene has CDR1 SGHRS and CDR2 YFSETQ. This CDR3 is built from 14 residues. Trimming stripped 0 bases from V and 2 bases from J, with 9 bases between. The CDR3 protein is CASSLATAPYEQYF. DNA for the CDR3: TGCGCCAGCAGCTTGGCCACAGCACCCTACGAGCAGTACTTC.